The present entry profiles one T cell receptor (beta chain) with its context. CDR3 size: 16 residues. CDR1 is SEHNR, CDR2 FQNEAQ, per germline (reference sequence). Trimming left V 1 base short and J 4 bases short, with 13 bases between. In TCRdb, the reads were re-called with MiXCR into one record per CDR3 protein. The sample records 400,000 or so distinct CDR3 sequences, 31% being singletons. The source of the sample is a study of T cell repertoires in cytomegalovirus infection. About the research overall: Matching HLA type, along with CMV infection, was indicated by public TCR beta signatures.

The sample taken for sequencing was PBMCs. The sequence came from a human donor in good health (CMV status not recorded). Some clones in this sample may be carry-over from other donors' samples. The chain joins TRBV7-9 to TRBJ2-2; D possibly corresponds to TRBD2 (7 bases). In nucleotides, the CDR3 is TGTGCCAGCAGCTTAGGCAGGGGAGGGCCCACCGGGGAGCTGTTTTTT. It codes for CASSLGRGGPTGELFF.